Presented here are 19 T cell receptor beta chains from one specimen sequenced in a study of shared clonotypes between healthy human individuals. Naive CD8 populations comprised CD45RO-negative cells positively selected for CCR7, excluding terminally differentiated effector memory CD45RA+ cells. Repertoires were generated with immunoSEQ multiplex PCR, while TCRdb's copy carries only in-frame clones and drops some. The table lists hundreds of thousands of clones, approximately 95% of them singletons. Sequenced sample: naive CD8+ T cells sorted from blood. The receptors here all came from a woman in her twenties or thirties in good health.

In this sample, this clone turned up once. The chain links TRBV2 to TRBJ2-7; 8 bases are shared with TRBD1. The CDR3 has 15 amino acids. Germline V gene lookup returns CDR1 SNHLY and CDR2 FYNNEI. The junction had 10 bases not matched to a gene; V was cut back by 8 bases and J by 1 base. For the CDR3, the DNA is TGTGCCAGCTCCGGACCGCGGACAGGGTCCTACGAGCAGTACTTC. This gives the protein CASSGPRTGSYEQYF.

The chain recombines TRBV4-2 with TRBJ2-5, with D possibly TRBD2 on 5 matching bases. TRBJ2-7 matches the DNA end more closely, so the J call is doubtful. CDR1 is LGHNA, CDR2 YNFKEQ, per germline. This CDR3 contains 15 residues. The CDR3 here is CASSQDVATGYEQYF. The CDR3 DNA reads TGTGCCAGCAGCCAAGATGTTGCGACGGGATACGAGCAGTACTTC.

The rearrangement uses TRBV5-1 and TRBJ2-5, with 7 nucleotides matching TRBD2. V was clipped by 0 bases and J by 8 bases; unmatched bases: 13. The CDR3 has 16 amino acids. Germline loops: CDR1 SGHRS, CDR2 YFSETQ. The CDR3 spells CASSLDERGLMETQYF. As DNA, the CDR3 is TGCGCCAGCAGCTTGGATGAGCGGGGCCTTATGGAAACCCAGTACTTC.

The CDR3 is CASSLGRSSGNTIYF. CDR3 nucleotides: TGTGCCAGCAGCTTAGGCCGGAGCTCTGGAAACACCATATATTTT. This rearrangement joins TRBV13 to TRBJ1-3; D uncertain. V lost 0 bases and J 0 bases, leaving 6 bases between the germline ends. The CDR3 covers 15 residues. Germline V gene data show CDR1 as PRHDT and CDR2 as FYEKMQ (reference sequence).

Here the CDR3 DNA reads TGTGCCAGCAGTCCACAGGGGGCTGTCTACAATGAGCAGTTCTTC. It translates to CASSPQGAVYNEQFF. The chain couples TRBV6-5 to TRBJ2-1; 9 bases fit TRBD1. CDR1 is MNHEY and CDR2 is SVGAGI in the germline V gene. The CDR3 has 15 amino acids. After removal of 5 bases from V and 3 bases from J, the junction contained 5 bases not matched to a gene.

The V and J genes are TRBV27 and TRBJ1-2, with D possibly matching TRBD1 (5 bases). The CDR3 spans 14 residues. In germline, CDR1 is MNHEY, CDR2 SMNVEV (reference sequence). The ends were cut back, 2 bases at V and 7 bases at J, with 14 bases in the middle. CDR3 residues: CASSLGQGVGGYTF. Written as DNA, the CDR3 is TGTGCCAGCAGTTTAGGGCAGGGTGTTGGTGGCTACACCTTC.

J is TRBJ1-5 and V is TRBV5-1; D might be TRBD1 (5 bases). CDR1 and CDR2 (germline): SGHRS, YFSETQ. The CDR3 length is 15 residues. The V gene lost 0 bases and the J gene lost 4 bases, with 11 bases spanning the gap. CDR3 loop: CASSLVSGSNQPQHF. The DNA of the CDR3 is TGCGCCAGCAGCTTGGTCTCAGGGTCGAATCAGCCCCAGCATTTT.

The chain links TRBV6-5 to TRBJ2-5; tentatively, D is TRBD1 (6 bases). Per the germline V gene, CDR1 is MNHEY and CDR2 is SVGAGI. The CDR3 is made up of 15 amino acids. V was shortened by 6 bases and J by 5 bases, with 19 bases between the two germline ends. For the CDR3, the DNA is TGTGCCAGCAGAGCCGGACAGCTCCTGGGGGAGACCCAGTACTTC. It translates to CASRAGQLLGETQYF.

This chain uses TRBV2 with TRBJ1-2; tentatively, D is TRBD1 (5 bases). Trimming stripped 10 bases from V and 5 bases from J, with 11 bases between. The CDR3 is 11 amino acids. Germline V gene sequence: CDR1 SNHLY, CDR2 FYNNEI. The CDR3 sequence is CATFGGYGYTF. In DNA form, the CDR3 reads TGTGCCACCTTTGGGGGGTATGGCTACACCTTC.

The chain links TRBV6-5 to TRBJ2-7; 7 bases agree with TRBD1. Germline CDR1 reads MNHEY; CDR2 reads SVGAGI. V dropped 8 bases and J dropped 5; count of bases not matched to a gene: 9. This CDR3 region has 13 residues. The CDR3 DNA is TGTGCCAGCCTTTCGAGGGGGCTCGACGAGCAGTACTTC. This gives the protein CASLSRGLDEQYF.

The rearrangement links TRBV7-9 to TRBJ2-1; D unclear. The germline V and J ends were trimmed by 6 bases and 3 bases, with 15 bases remaining between them. Germline V gene data show CDR1 as SEHNR and CDR2 as FQNEAQ (reference sequence). This CDR3 contains 15 residues. The CDR3 here is CASRAVALGYNEQFF. The CDR3 region has the DNA TGTGCCAGCAGGGCAGTGGCTCTTGGCTACAATGAGCAGTTCTTC.

This clone was picked up one time. The chain carries TRBV27 and TRBJ2-6, with TRBD1 matching 9 bases. CDR1 is MNHEY and CDR2 is SMNVEV in the germline V gene (reference sequence). The length of the CDR3 is 15 residues. Losses at the gene ends were 11 bases for V and 12 bases for J; bases not matched to a gene: 17. This CDR3 is CASKPGGTGGPVLTF. The CDR3 DNA reads TGTGCCTCCAAACCTGGGGGAACAGGGGGCCCCGTCCTGACTTTC.

The V gene is TRBV27, the J gene TRBJ2-1; D remains ambiguous. The CDR3 totals 10 residues. V lost 8 bases to trimming and J lost 6 bases, with 5 bases between them. Germline V CDR1 and CDR2: MNHEY, SMNVEV (reference sequence). The CDR3 bases are TGTGCCAGCGGGGTCAATGAGCAGTTCTTC. It is translated as CASGVNEQFF.

The J gene is TRBJ2-1, the V gene TRBV7-8; D perhaps matches TRBD1 (6 bases). The CDR3 runs 14 residues. Looked up from germline, CDR1 is SGHVS and CDR2 is FQNEAQ. Between the trimmed V and J ends, which lost 2 bases and 7 bases, there was a span of 12 bases. CDR3 nucleotide sequence: TGTGCCAGCAGCTTATCACAGGGAACGAATGAGCAGTTCTTC. This sequence encodes CASSLSQGTNEQFF.

The chain has TRBV27 and TRBJ2-2; 9 bases align to TRBD2. After removal of 1 base from V and 0 bases from J, the junction contained 9 bases not matched to a gene. The CDR3 consists of 19 residues. CDR1 and CDR2 (germline): MNHEY, SMNVEV (reference sequence). The CDR3 spells CASSLLASGIMSNTGELFF. As DNA, the CDR3 is TGTGCCAGCAGTTTATTAGCTAGCGGGATTATGTCGAACACCGGGGAGCTGTTTTTT.

The gene calls are TRBV13 and TRBJ1-6; D unresolved. The CDR3 extends over 16 amino acids. V gave up 0 bases and J gave up 7 bases, with 13 bases separating them. CDR1 is PRHDT and CDR2 is FYEKMQ in the germline V gene (reference sequence). CDR3 sequence (DNA): TGTGCCAGCAGCTTAGGTGGTTGGACGGGAAATTCACCCCTCCACTTT. Translating it yields CASSLGGWTGNSPLHF.

V usage is TRBV6-1 and J usage is TRBJ2-7, with 9 bases matching TRBD2. Trimming took 1 base from V and 4 from J; bases not matched to a gene: 5. Germline V gene data show CDR1 as MNHNS and CDR2 as SASEGT. This CDR3 comprises 15 residues. The CDR3 DNA is TGTGCCAGCAGTGAAGGCTGGGGACTAGCATACGAGCAGTACTTC. Its protein product is CASSEGWGLAYEQYF.

The chain combines TRBV7-9 with TRBJ2-1, with no clear D. CDR1 and CDR2 (germline): SEHNR, FQNEAQ (reference sequence). This CDR3 is 13 amino acids long. V gave up 0 bases and J gave up 7 bases, with 7 bases separating them. The CDR3 loop is CASSLALINEQFF. Here the CDR3 DNA reads TGTGCCAGCAGCTTAGCGCTCATTAATGAGCAGTTCTTC.

The gene calls are TRBV29-1 and TRBJ2-2, with 7 bases aligning to TRBD2. The CDR3 consists of 14 residues. Germline values: CDR1 SQVTM, CDR2 ANQGSEA. The junction had 6 bases not matched to a gene; V was cut back by 4 bases and J by 4 bases. CDR3 DNA: TGCAGCGTTGCGGGGGGTACCCTCACCGGGGAGCTGTTTTTT. Its protein is CSVAGGTLTGELFF.